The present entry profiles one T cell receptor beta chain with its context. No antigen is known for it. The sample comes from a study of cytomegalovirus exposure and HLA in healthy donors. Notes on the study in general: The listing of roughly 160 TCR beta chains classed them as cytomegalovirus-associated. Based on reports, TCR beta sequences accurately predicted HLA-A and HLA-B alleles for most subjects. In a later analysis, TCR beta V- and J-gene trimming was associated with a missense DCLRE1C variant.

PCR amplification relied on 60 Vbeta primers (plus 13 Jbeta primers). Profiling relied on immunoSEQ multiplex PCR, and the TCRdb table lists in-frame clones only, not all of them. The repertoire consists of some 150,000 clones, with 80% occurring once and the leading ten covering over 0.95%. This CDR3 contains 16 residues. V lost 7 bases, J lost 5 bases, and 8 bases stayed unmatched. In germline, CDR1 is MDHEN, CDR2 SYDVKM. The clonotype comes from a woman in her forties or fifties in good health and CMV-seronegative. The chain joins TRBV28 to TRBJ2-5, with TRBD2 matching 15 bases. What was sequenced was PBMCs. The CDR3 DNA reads TGTGCCAGCACCCCGGGGACTAGCGGGGGGTGGGAGACCCAGTACTTC. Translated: CASTPGTSGGWETQYF.